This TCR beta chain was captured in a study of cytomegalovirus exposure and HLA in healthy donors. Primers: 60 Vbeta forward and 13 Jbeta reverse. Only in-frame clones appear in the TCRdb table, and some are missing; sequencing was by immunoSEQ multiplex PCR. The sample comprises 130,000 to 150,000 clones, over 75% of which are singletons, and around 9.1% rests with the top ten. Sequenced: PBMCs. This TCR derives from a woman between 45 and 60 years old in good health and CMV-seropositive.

For the CDR3, the DNA is TGCGCCAGCAGCCAAGATGTCAGGTGGAGCAATCAGCCCCAGCATTTT. As protein: CASSQDVRWSNQPQHF. The chain links TRBV4-1 to TRBJ1-5; D ambiguous. This CDR3 has 16 amino acids. Germline-derived CDR1 and CDR2 are MGHRA and YSYEKL. Trimming left V 0 bases short and J 1 base short, with 10 bases between.